This T cell receptor (beta chain) emerged from a study of T cells after yellow fever vaccination. Study-level findings and limits: Abundant clonotypes from the bulk population could have been carried over as contaminants into FACS-sorted repertoires. Faster peaking, at day 5 versus 15, marked a secondary response that was weaker.

This clonotype came up many times. Its antigen is unidentified. 5'RACE template switching added a universal primer site and UMIs to TCR cDNA. TCRdb itself ran the 5' RACE reads through MiXCR, one entry per CDR3 protein. The profile covers about 230,000 distinct CDR3 sequences, with 6.5% to 7.5% appearing a single time and roughly 1% taken by the ten largest. The germline CDR1 and CDR2 sequences are SGHAT and FQNNGV. CDR3 size: 15 residues. V was cut by 4 bases and J by 4 bases, with 13 bases left in between. The sequences come from CD4+ T cells sorted from PBMCs, collected on the day of the yellow fever booster vaccination. The chain is built from TRBV11-2 and TRBJ2-2; no definite D call. The source is a man younger than 40 who received the YFV17D yellow fever vaccine. The CDR3 loop reads CASSSGRPGTGELFF. The DNA of the CDR3 is TGTGCCAGCAGCTCTGGACGGCCGGGCACCGGGGAGCTGTTTTTT.